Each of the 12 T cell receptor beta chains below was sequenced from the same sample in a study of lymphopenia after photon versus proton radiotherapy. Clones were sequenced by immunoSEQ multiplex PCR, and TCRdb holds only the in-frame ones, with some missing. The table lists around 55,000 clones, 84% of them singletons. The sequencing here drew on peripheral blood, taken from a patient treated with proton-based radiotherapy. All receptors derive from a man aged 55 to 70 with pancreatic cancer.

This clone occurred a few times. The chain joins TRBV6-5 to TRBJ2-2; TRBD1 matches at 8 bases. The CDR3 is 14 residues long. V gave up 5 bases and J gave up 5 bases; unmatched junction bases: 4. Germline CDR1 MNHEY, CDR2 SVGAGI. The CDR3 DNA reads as TGTGCCAGCAGTCTGGACAGGGCTACCGGGGAGCTGTTTTTT. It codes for CASSLDRATGELFF.

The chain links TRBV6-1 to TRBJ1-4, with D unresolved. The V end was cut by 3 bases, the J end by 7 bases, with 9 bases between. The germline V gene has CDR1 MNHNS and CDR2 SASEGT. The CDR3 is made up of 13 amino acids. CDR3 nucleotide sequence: TGTGCCAGCAGTGACCTTGTACGTGAAAAACTGTTTTTT. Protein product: CASSDLVREKLFF.

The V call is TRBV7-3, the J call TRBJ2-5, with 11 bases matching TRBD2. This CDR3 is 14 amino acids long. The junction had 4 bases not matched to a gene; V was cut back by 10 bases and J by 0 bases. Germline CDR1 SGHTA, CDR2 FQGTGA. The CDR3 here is CATALAGDQETQYF. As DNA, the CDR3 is TGTGCCACCGCACTAGCGGGAGACCAAGAGACCCAGTACTTC.

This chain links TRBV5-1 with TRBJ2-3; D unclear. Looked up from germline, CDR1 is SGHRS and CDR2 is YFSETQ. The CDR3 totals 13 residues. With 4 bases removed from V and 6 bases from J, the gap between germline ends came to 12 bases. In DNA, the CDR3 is TGCGCCAGCAGCCCGAGAGAATTGGATACGCAGTATTTT. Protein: CASSPRELDTQYF.

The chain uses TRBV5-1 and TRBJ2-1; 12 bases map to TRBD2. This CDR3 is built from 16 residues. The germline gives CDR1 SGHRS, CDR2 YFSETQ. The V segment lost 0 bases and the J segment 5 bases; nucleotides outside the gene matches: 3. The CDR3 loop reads CASSLGGLAGNNEQFF. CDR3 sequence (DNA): TGCGCCAGCAGCTTGGGGGGACTAGCGGGTAACAATGAGCAGTTCTTC.

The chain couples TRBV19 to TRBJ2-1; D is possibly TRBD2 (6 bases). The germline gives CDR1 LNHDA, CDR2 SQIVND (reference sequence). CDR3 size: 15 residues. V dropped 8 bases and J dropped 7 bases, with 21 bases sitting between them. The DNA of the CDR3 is TGTGCCAGTGCCTCACCGGGAGCTTTGTGGAATGAGCAGTTCTTC. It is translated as CASASPGALWNEQFF.

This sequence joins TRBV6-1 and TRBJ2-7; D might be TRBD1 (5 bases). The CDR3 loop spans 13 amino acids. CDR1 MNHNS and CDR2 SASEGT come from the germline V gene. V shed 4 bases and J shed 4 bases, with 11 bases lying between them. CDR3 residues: CASSARDLYEQYF. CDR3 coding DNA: TGTGCCAGCAGTGCCAGGGATTTATACGAGCAGTACTTC.

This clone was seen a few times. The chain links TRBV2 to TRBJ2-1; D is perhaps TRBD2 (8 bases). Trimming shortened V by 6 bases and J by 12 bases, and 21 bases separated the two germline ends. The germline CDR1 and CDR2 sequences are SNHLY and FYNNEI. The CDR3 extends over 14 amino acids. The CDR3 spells CASSLSGMPGGQFF. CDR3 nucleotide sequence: TGTGCCAGCAGCCTTAGCGGGATGCCAGGGGGGCAGTTCTTC. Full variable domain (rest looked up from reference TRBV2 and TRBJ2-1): EPEVTQTPSHQVTQMGQEVILRCVPISNHLYFYWYRQILGQKVEFLVSFYNNEISEKSEIFDDQFSVERPDGSNFTLKIRSTKLEDSAMYFCASSLSGMPGGQFFGPGTRLTVL.

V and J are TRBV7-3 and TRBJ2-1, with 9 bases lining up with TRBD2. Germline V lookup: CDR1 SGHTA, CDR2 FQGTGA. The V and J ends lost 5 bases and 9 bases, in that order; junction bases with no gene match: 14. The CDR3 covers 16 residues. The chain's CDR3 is CASSRGGASGMGEQFF. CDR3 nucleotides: TGTGCCAGCAGCCGAGGGGGTGCTAGCGGGATGGGTGAGCAGTTCTTC.

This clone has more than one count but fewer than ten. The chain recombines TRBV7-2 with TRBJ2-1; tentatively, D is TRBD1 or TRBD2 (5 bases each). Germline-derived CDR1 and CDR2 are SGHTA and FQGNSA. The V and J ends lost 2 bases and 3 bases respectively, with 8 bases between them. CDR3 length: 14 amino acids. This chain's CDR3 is CASSLSGGYNEQFF. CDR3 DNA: TGTGCCAGCAGCTTAAGTGGGGGCTACAATGAGCAGTTCTTC.

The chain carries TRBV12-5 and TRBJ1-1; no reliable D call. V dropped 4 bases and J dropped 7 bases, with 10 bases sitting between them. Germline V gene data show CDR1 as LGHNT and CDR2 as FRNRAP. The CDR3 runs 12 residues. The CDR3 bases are TGTGCTAGTGGTTCGCAGGATGGTGAAGCTTTCTTT. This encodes CASGSQDGEAFF. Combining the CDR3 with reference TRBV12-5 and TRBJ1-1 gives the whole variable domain DARVTQTPRHKVTEMGQEVTMRCQPILGHNTVFWYRQTMMQGLELLAYFRNRAPLDDSGMPKDRFSAEMPDATLATLKIQPSEPRDSAVYFCASGSQDGEAFFGQGTRLTVV.

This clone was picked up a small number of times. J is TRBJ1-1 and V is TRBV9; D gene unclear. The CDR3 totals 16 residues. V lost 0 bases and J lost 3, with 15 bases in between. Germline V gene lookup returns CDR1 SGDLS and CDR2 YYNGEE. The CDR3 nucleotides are TGTGCCAGCAGCGTAGAGGGCATCCCTGGAGACACTGAAGCTTTCTTT. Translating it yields CASSVEGIPGDTEAFF.